The 19 T cell receptor beta chains reported below all come from one sample, sequenced in a study of control samples from healthy donors and cancer patients. Sequenced by immunoSEQ multiplex PCR; TCRdb stores in-frame clones only, minus some. Among 90,000 to 130,000 clones, roughly 90% were seen once, and the ten largest hold 3.5% to 4%. The sample comprised PBMCs. Receptors were obtained from a woman between 55 and 75 years old with lung cancer.

This clone was seen more than once but under ten times. This chain connects TRBV5-4 to TRBJ2-7, with D perhaps TRBD1 (5 bases). Per the germline V gene, CDR1 is SGHNT and CDR2 is YYREEE (reference sequence). The CDR3 has 14 amino acids. V gave up 6 bases and J gave up 6 bases, with 19 bases separating them. CDR3 amino acids: CASTYPGAGLEQYF. The CDR3 nucleotides are TGTGCCAGCACCTATCCCGGCGCAGGGCTCGAGCAGTACTTC.

CDR3 nucleotides: TGTGCCAGCAGCCCCCTCGCTAGGCAATCCTCCTACGAGCAGTACTTC. Translation: CASSPLARQSSYEQYF. The V call is TRBV11-2, the J call TRBJ2-7; D is unclear. Germline V lookup: CDR1 SGHAT, CDR2 FQNNGV. CDR3 length: 16 residues. The ends were cut back, 5 bases at V and 0 bases at J, with 17 bases in the middle.

The gene calls are TRBV6-6 and TRBJ1-1; D unclear. Germline V lookup: CDR1 MNHNY, CDR2 SVGAGI (reference sequence). There are 14 residues in the CDR3. V dropped 2 bases and J dropped 1 base, with 8 bases sitting between them. The CDR3 here is CASSYSRTNTEAFF. The DNA of the CDR3 is TGTGCCAGCAGTTACAGTCGCACGAACACTGAAGCTTTCTTT.

This clone was recorded once. V usage is TRBV6-1 and J usage is TRBJ2-3; D might be TRBD2 (5 bases). V dropped 4 bases and J dropped 2 bases, with 16 bases sitting between them. The CDR3 is made up of 16 amino acids. Germline V CDR1 and CDR2: MNHNS, SASEGT. The CDR3 DNA is TGTGCCAGCAGTGTCAGAGCTCGGGGAAACACAGATACGCAGTATTTT. As protein: CASSVRARGNTDTQYF.

This clone rates as medium-sized (0.01 to 0.1%). The J gene is TRBJ2-2, the V gene TRBV7-9; tentatively, D is TRBD1 (5 bases). The V gene's germline CDR1 is SEHNR and CDR2 FQNEAQ (reference sequence). V was shortened by 5 bases and J by 0 bases, with 7 bases between the two germline ends. This CDR3 is 14 amino acids long. The CDR3 nucleotides are TGTGCCAGCAGCAGGACATCGAACACCGGGGAGCTGTTTTTT. Protein: CASSRTSNTGELFF.

The rearrangement joins TRBV7-6 to TRBJ2-5; 9 bases align to TRBD2. The junction had 9 bases not matched to a gene; V was cut back by 5 bases and J by 5 bases. CDR3 size: 15 residues. The germline CDR1 and CDR2 sequences are SGHVS and FNYEAQ. CDR3 nucleotide sequence: TGTGCCAGCAGCCCGCGTGGTAGCGGGGGTGAGACCCAGTACTTC. Protein product: CASSPRGSGGETQYF.

This chain uses TRBV3-1 (or the pseudogene TRBV3-2) with TRBJ2-2; TRBD1 agrees at 11 bases. There are 16 residues in the CDR3. V lost 3 bases, J lost 4 bases, and 4 bases stayed unmatched. CDR1 is LGHDT, CDR2 YNNKEL, per germline (reference sequence). The CDR3 coding sequence is TGTGCCAGCAGCCAGGGGACAGGGGGAGTCACCGGGGAGCTGTTTTTT. Amino acids: CASSQGTGGVTGELFF.

The gene calls are TRBV27 and TRBJ2-1, with 9 positions matching TRBD1. Germline V gene sequence: CDR1 MNHEY, CDR2 SMNVEV (reference sequence). The CDR3 is 15 residues long. The trim removed 5 bases at V and 1 base at J, leaving 3 bases unmatched. The chain's CDR3 is CASSTTGGSYNEQFF. CDR3 nucleotide sequence: TGTGCCAGCAGTACGACAGGGGGGTCCTACAATGAGCAGTTCTTC.

The V gene is TRBV12-3 or TRBV12-4, the J gene TRBJ2-7; D gene unclear. This CDR3 comprises 12 residues. V lost 3 bases and J lost 0, with 3 bases in between. CDR3 sequence (DNA): TGTGCCAGCAGTTTCGGCTCCTACGAGCAGTACTTC. It specifies CASSFGSYEQYF.

This chain joins TRBV3-1 (or the pseudogene TRBV3-2) and TRBJ2-2, with 12 bases aligning to TRBD2. The germline V gene encodes CDR1 LGHDT and CDR2 YNNKEL (reference sequence). J lost 6 bases, V lost 6 bases, and 5 bases had no gene match. The CDR3 contains 15 residues. CDR3: CASRRGTSGPGELFF. CDR3 nucleotide sequence: TGTGCCAGCAGGAGGGGGACTAGCGGGCCCGGGGAGCTGTTTTTT.

The chain has TRBV12-3 or TRBV12-4 and TRBJ2-7; D unclear. V was pared by 4 bases and J by 0 bases, with 7 bases between. CDR3 length equals 13 residues. CDR3 residues: CASSYPSSYEQYF. Written as DNA, the CDR3 is TGTGCCAGCAGTTACCCATCCTCCTACGAGCAGTACTTC.

V and J are TRBV15 and TRBJ1-4, with a possible D match to TRBD1 (6 bases). CDR1 and CDR2 from the germline V gene are LNHNV and YYDKDF (reference sequence). Trimming took off 3 bases at V and 0 bases at J, with 11 bases between the two ends. This CDR3 comprises 16 residues. This CDR3 reads CATSRTGQATNEKLFF. CDR3 nucleotides: TGTGCCACCAGCAGGACAGGACAAGCAACTAATGAAAAACTGTTTTTT. The full variable domain, with the rest looked up from reference TRBV15 and TRBJ1-4, is DAMVIQNPRYQVTQFGKPVTLSCSQTLNHNVMYWYQQKSSQAPKLLFHYYDKDFNNEADTPDNFQSRRPNTSFCFLDIRSPGLGDTAMYLCATSRTGQATNEKLFFGSGTQLSVL.

The chain recombines TRBV2 with TRBJ1-2; D remains unclear. Germline V lookup: CDR1 SNHLY, CDR2 FYNNEI. This CDR3 has 13 amino acids. The V end was cut by 5 bases, the J end by 5 bases, with 12 bases between. CDR3 nucleotide sequence: TGTGCCAGCAGTCCAAGGACGGCGTATGGCTACACCTTC. Encoded protein: CASSPRTAYGYTF.

The chain recombines TRBV30 with TRBJ1-6, with D tentatively TRBD1 (5 bases). This CDR3 is 15 amino acids long. Germline CDR1 and CDR2: GTSNPN and SVGIG (reference sequence). Between the trimmed V and J ends, which lost 3 bases and 4 bases, there was a span of 13 bases. The CDR3 DNA reads TGTGCCTGGAGGATTGGGGGGGTTTATAATTCACCCCTCCACTTT. Its protein is CAWRIGGVYNSPLHF.

V gene TRBV27 combines with J gene TRBJ1-5; tentatively, D is TRBD1 (6 bases). V was cut by 6 bases and J by 6 bases, with 24 bases left in between. Germline V CDR1 and CDR2: MNHEY, SMNVEV (reference sequence). CDR3 length: 17 residues. In nucleotides, the CDR3 is TGTGCCAGCAGCCTAGGAGGGGGAACAGGAAGGGGTCAGCCCCAGCATTTT. Residues: CASSLGGGTGRGQPQHF.

The CDR3 loop is CASSSWDGYGYTF. The CDR3, as DNA: TGTGCCAGCAGCTCTTGGGACGGCTATGGCTACACCTTC. This chain connects TRBV7-2 to TRBJ1-2, with a tentative D call TRBD1 (5 bases). Germline lookup yields CDR1 SGHTA and CDR2 FQGNSA. Trimming took off 4 bases at V and 4 bases at J, with 10 bases between the two ends. The CDR3 consists of 13 residues.

The chain has TRBV19 and TRBJ2-1; D gene unclear. Trimming took 7 bases from V and 6 from J, leaving 13 bases between them. CDR3 size: 13 residues. Germline CDR1 LNHDA, CDR2 SQIVND (reference sequence). CDR3 bases: TGTGCCAGTATCCCAGCCCTAGGCAATGAGCAGTTCTTC. Translation gives CASIPALGNEQFF.

The CDR3 DNA reads as TGTGCCAGCAGTTATTCGTCTAACAGGGGCGGGGAGCAGTTCTTC. This encodes CASSYSSNRGGEQFF. The genes are TRBV6-5 and TRBJ2-1; 7 nucleotides align to TRBD1. The V gene end was trimmed by 3 bases and the J gene end by 10 bases; junction bases not matched to a gene: 12. CDR1 and CDR2 (germline): MNHEY, SVGAGI. The CDR3 is 15 amino acids.

This clone was seen only once. V is TRBV7-3 and J is TRBJ2-3; 10 nucleotides match TRBD2. V shed 5 bases, J shed 2 bases, and the junction held 7 bases outside the gene matches. This CDR3 comprises 16 residues. CDR1 is SGHTA and CDR2 is FQGTGA in the germline V gene. The CDR3 nucleotides are TGTGCCAGCAGCCGGACTAGCGGAGCTTTCACAGATACGCAGTATTTT. It yields the protein CASSRTSGAFTDTQYF. Full variable domain (rest looked up from reference TRBV7-3 and TRBJ2-3): GAGVSQTPSNKVTEKGKYVELRCDPISGHTALYWYRQSLGQGPEFLIYFQGTGAADDSGLPNDRFFAVRPEGSVSTLKIQRTERGDSAVYLCASSRTSGAFTDTQYFGPGTRLTVL.